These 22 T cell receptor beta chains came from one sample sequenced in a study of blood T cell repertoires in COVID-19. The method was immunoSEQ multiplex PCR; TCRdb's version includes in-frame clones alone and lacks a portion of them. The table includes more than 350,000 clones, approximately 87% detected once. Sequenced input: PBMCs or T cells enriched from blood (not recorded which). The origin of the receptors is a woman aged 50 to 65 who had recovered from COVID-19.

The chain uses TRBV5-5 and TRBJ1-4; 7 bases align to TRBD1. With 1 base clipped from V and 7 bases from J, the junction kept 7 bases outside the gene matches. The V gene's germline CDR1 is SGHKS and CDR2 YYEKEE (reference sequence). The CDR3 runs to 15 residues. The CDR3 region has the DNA TGTGCCAGCAGCTTGTTGGACCGGGACAGTGAAAAACTGTTTTTT. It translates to CASSLLDRDSEKLFF.

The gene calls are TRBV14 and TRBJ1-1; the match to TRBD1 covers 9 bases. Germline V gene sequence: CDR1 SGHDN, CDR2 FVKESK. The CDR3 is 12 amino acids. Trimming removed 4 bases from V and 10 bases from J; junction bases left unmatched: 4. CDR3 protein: CASSRDRVVAFF. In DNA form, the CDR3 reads TGTGCCAGCAGCCGGGACAGGGTAGTAGCTTTCTTT.

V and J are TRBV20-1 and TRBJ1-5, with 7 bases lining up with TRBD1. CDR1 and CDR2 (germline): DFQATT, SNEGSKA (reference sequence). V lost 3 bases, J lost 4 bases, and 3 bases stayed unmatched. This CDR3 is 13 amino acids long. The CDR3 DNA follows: TGCAGTGCTAGTCGACAGGGAAATCAGCCCCAGCATTTT. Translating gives CSASRQGNQPQHF.

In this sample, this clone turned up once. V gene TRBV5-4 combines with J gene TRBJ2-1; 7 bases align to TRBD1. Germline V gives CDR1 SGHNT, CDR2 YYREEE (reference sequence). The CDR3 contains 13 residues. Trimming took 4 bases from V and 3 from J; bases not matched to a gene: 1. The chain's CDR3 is CASSGDSYNEQFF. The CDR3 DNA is TGTGCCAGCAGCGGGGACAGCTACAATGAGCAGTTCTTC. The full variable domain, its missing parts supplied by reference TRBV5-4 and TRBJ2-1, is ETGVTQSPTHLIKTRGQQVTLRCSSQSGHNTVSWYQQALGQGPQFIFQYYREEENGRGNFPPRFSGLQFPNYSSELNVNALELDDSALYLCASSGDSYNEQFFGPGTRLTVL.

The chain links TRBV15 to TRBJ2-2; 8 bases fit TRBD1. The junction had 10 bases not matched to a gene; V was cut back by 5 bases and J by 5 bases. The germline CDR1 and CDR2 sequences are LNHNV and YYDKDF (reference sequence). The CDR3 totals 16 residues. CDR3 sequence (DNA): TGTGCCACCAGCTCGTCCGACAGGGGAAGGACCGGGGAGCTGTTTTTT. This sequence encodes CATSSSDRGRTGELFF.

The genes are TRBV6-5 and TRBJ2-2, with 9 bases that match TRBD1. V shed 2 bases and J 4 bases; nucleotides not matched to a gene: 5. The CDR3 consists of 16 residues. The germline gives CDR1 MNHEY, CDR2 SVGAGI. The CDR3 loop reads CASSYIGTGFTGELFF. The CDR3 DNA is TGTGCCAGCAGTTACATTGGGACAGGGTTCACCGGGGAGCTGTTTTTT.

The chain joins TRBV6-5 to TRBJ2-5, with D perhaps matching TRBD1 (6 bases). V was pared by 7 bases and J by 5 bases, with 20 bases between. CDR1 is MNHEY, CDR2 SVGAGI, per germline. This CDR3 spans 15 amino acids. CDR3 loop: CASNGAQGSGETQYF. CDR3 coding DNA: TGTGCCAGCAACGGGGCGCAGGGGTCGGGGGAGACCCAGTACTTC.

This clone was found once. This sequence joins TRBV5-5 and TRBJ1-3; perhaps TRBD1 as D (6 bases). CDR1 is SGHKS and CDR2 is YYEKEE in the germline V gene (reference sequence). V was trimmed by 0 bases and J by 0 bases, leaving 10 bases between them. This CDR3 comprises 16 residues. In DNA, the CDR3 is TGTGCCAGCAGCTTGGATGCAGGGGCCTCTGGAAACACCATATATTTT. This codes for CASSLDAGASGNTIYF.

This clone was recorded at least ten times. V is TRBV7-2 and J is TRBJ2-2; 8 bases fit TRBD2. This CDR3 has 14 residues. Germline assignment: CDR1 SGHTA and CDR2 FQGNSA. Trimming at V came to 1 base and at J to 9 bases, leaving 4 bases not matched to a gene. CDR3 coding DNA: TGTGCCAGCAGCTTAGTGACGGGAGGGCGGGAGCTGTTTTTT. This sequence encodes CASSLVTGGRELFF.

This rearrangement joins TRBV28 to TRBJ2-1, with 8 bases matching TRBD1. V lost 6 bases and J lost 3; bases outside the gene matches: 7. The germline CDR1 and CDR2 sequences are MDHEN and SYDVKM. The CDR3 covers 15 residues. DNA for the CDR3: TGTGCCAGCAGGTCCCCAGGGGGCGTCTACAATGAGCAGTTCTTC. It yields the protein CASRSPGGVYNEQFF. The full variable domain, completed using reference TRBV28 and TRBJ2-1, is DVKVTQSSRYLVKRTGEKVFLECVQDMDHENMFWYRQDPGLGLRLIYFSYDVKMKEKGDIPEGYSVSREKKERFSLILESASTNQTSMYLCASRSPGGVYNEQFFGPGTRLTVL.

CDR3 sequence (DNA): TGTGCCAGCATCCGGACAGCCATGAACACTGAAGCTTTCTTT. Amino acid sequence: CASIRTAMNTEAFF. The gene calls are TRBV7-2 and TRBJ1-1; D is possibly TRBD1 (6 bases). The CDR3 loop spans 14 amino acids. The germline V gene has CDR1 SGHTA and CDR2 FQGNSA. The ends were cut back, 7 bases at V and 0 bases at J, with 12 bases in the middle.

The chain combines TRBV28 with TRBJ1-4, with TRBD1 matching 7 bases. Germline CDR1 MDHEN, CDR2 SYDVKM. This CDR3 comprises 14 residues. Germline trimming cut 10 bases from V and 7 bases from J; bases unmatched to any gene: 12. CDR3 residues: CATLNRGGSEKLFF. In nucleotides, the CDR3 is TGTGCCACCTTAAACAGGGGCGGTAGTGAAAAACTGTTTTTT.

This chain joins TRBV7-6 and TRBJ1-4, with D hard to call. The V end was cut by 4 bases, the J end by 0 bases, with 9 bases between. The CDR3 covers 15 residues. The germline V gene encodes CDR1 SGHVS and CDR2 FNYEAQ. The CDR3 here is CASSSPGATNEKLFF. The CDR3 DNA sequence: TGTGCCAGCAGCTCCCCTGGAGCAACTAATGAAAAACTGTTTTTT.

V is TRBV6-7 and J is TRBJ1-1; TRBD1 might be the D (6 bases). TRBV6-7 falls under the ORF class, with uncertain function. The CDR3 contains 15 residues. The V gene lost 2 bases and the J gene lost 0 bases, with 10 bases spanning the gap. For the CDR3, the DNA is TGTGCCAGCAGTTACGCCGGACAGCTGAACACTGAAGCTTTCTTT. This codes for CASSYAGQLNTEAFF.

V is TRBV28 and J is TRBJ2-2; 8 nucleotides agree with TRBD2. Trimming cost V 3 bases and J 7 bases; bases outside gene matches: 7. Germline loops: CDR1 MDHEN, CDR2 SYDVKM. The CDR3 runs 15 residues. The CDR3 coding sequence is TGTGCCAGCAGTTTCCGGGGGGGCTTTGTCGGGGAGCTGTTTTTT. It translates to CASSFRGGFVGELFF.

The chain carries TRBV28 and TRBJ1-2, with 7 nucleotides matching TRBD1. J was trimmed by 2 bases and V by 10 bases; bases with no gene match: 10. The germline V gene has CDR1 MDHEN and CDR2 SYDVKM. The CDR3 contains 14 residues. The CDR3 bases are TGTGCCACCAGAGAGAGACAGGGAAACTATGGCTACACCTTC. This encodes CATRERQGNYGYTF.

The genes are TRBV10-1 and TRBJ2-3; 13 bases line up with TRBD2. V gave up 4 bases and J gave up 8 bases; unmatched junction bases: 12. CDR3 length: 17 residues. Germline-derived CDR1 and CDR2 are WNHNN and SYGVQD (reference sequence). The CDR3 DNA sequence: TGCGCCAGCAGTGTTTCCCCCGGGACTAGCGGGGAGCGTACGCAGTATTTT. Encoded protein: CASSVSPGTSGERTQYF.

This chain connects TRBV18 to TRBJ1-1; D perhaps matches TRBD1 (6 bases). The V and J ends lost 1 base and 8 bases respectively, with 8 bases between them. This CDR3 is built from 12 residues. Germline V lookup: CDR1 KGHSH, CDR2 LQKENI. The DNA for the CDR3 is TGTGCCAGCTCACCACAGGACAGCGAAGCTTTCTTT. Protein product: CASSPQDSEAFF. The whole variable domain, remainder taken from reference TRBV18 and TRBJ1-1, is NAGVMQNPRHLVRRRGQEARLRCSPMKGHSHVYWYRQLPEEGLKFMVYLQKENIIDESGMPKERFSAEFPKEGPSILRIQQVVRGDSAAYFCASSPQDSEAFFGQGTRLTVV.

In nucleotides, the CDR3 is TGTGCCAGCAGCCTCCCGGGTGATTCGCTCGATGAAAAACTGTTTTTT. This gives the protein CASSLPGDSLDEKLFF. The V and J genes are TRBV28 and TRBJ1-4, with D uncertain. Germline CDR1 MDHEN, CDR2 SYDVKM. This CDR3 is 16 amino acids long. V lost 6 bases and J lost 6, with 20 bases in between. Supplemented by reference TRBV28 and TRBJ1-4, the full variable domain reads DVKVTQSSRYLVKRTGEKVFLECVQDMDHENMFWYRQDPGLGLRLIYFSYDVKMKEKGDIPEGYSVSREKKERFSLILESASTNQTSMYLCASSLPGDSLDEKLFFGSGTQLSVL.

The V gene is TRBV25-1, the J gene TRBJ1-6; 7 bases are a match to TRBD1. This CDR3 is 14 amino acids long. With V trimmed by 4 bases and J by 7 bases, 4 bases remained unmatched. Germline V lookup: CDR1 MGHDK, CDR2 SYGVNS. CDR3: CASSGFRGNSPLHF. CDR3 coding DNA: TGTGCCAGCAGTGGGTTCAGGGGGAATTCACCCCTCCACTTT.

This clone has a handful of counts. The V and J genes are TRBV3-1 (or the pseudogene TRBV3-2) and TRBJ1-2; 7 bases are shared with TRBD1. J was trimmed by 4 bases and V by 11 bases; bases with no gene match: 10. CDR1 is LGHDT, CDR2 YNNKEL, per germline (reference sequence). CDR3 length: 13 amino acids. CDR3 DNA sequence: TGTGCCGCGAAGGGGACAGACCTCTATGGCTACACCTTC. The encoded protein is CAAKGTDLYGYTF.

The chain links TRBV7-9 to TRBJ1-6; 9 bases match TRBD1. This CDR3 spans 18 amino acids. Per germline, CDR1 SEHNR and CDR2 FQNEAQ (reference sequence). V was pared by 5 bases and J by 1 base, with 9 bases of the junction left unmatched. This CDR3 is CASSNPTGGQSYNSPLHF. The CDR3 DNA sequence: TGTGCCAGCAGCAATCCCACAGGGGGCCAGTCCTATAATTCACCCCTCCACTTT.